This TCR beta chain comes out of a study of shared clonotypes between healthy human individuals. General study results and limits: Few donors limited the genetic and exposure-history diversity represented. Clonotype sharing among donors was expected to depend on sequencing depth. Shared clonotypes across all four donors exceeded non-shared ones in generation probability.

Naive CD8 populations comprised CD45RO-negative cells positively selected for CCR7, excluding terminally differentiated effector memory CD45RA+ cells. The CDR3 loop spans 17 amino acids. The V gene lost 2 bases and the J gene lost 2 bases, with 19 bases spanning the gap. Per the germline V gene, CDR1 is ENHRY and CDR2 is SYGVKD. Using immunoSEQ multiplex PCR, the repertoire was profiled, and TCRdb retains in-frame clones only, with some absent. Here the sample spans about 2,100,000 clones, under 95% being singletons. Details on this clone: Its antigen is unknown.

The chain is built from TRBV10-3 and TRBJ2-7, with D perhaps TRBD1 (6 bases). This clonotype originated in a man aged 18 to 29 in good health. Some clones in this sample may be carry-over from other donors' samples. Material: naive CD8+ T cells from PBMCs. DNA of the CDR3: TGTGCCATCAGTGAGGCAAATGGGGGCAGGCCTACCTACGAGCAGTACTTC. Translation: CAISEANGGRPTYEQYF.